These 20 T cell receptor beta chains share one sample of origin, sequenced in a study of T-cell reconstitution after alpha-beta-depleted transplantation in children. The library targeted TCRbeta and was prepared with unique molecular identifiers. TCRdb passed the PCR reads through MiXCR, listing each CDR3 protein once. This table has 100,000 to 120,000 distinct CDR3 sequences, around a tenth appearing once. The sequences come from PBMCs from the stem cell graft donor, collected from the stem cell graft. These receptors were collected from a human donor who donated a stem cell graft to a child with acute lymphoblastic leukemia.

By share of the sample, this clonotype is medium-sized (0.01 to 0.1%). The CDR3 DNA sequence: TGCAGCGGGTTGGACAGGGCAACCTACGAGCAGTACTTC. Translating gives CSGLDRATYEQYF. This chain joins TRBV29-1 and TRBJ2-7; 8 positions agree with TRBD1. The ends lost 7 bases at V and 2 bases at J; junction bases unmatched: 7. This CDR3 has 13 amino acids. Germline values: CDR1 SQVTM, CDR2 ANQGSEA.

This clonotype was detected ten times or more. V is TRBV27 and J is TRBJ1-1; D unresolved. V gave up 2 bases and J gave up 7 bases, with 14 bases separating them. This CDR3 has 14 residues. CDR1 and CDR2 from the germline V gene are MNHEY and SMNVEV (reference sequence). This chain's CDR3 is CASSLAPRVNEAFF. The CDR3 DNA reads as TGTGCCAGCAGTTTAGCCCCGAGGGTTAATGAAGCTTTCTTT.

The CDR3 loop is CASRRTASSYEQYF. The CDR3 nucleotides read TGTGCCAGCAGACGGACTGCGAGTTCCTACGAGCAGTACTTC. The chain uses TRBV6-1 and TRBJ2-7, with D possibly TRBD2 on 5 matching bases. Trimming shortened V by 6 bases and J by 1 base, and 13 bases separated the two germline ends. Germline values: CDR1 MNHNS, CDR2 SASEGT. The CDR3 is 14 residues long.

This clonotype was found once. One base away lies a much larger clone, so this may be a sequencing read error. The chain carries TRBV20-1 and TRBJ1-3; D gene ambiguous. The CDR3 runs to 12 residues. The V end was cut by 2 bases, the J end by 8 bases, with 10 bases between. CDR1 is DFQATT and CDR2 is SNEGSKA in the germline V gene (reference sequence). The CDR3 DNA reads as TGCAGTGCTAGAATACCGGAGGACACCATATATTTT. Amino acid sequence: CSARIPEDTIYF.

This clonotype occurred many times. The rearrangement links TRBV20-1 to TRBJ2-5, with D possibly matching TRBD2 (6 bases). V dropped 3 bases and J dropped 5 bases, with 16 bases sitting between them. The germline gives CDR1 DFQATT, CDR2 SNEGSKA (reference sequence). The CDR3 sequence is 14 residues long. CDR3 loop: CSASKTSGGETQYF. DNA of the CDR3: TGCAGTGCTAGTAAAACGTCTGGGGGGGAGACCCAGTACTTC.

This clonotype was seen ten or more times. The V call is TRBV18, the J call TRBJ2-1; 9 nucleotides agree with TRBD2. In germline, CDR1 is KGHSH, CDR2 LQKENI. Germline trimming cut 4 bases from V and 6 bases from J; bases unmatched to any gene: 4. The CDR3 is 14 amino acids. This CDR3 reads CASSLTSGTNEQFF. The CDR3 DNA reads TGTGCCAGCTCACTGACTAGCGGCACCAATGAGCAGTTCTTC.

This clonotype has a single count. The chain joins TRBV6-2 or TRBV6-3 to TRBJ1-5; D call uncertain. CDR3 length: 14 residues. V lost 4 bases, J lost 5 bases, and 12 bases lay in between. CDR1 and CDR2 (germline): MNHEY, SVGEGT. The CDR3 sequence: CASSSDRLHQPQHF. The CDR3 nucleotides are TGTGCCAGCAGTTCGGACCGTCTTCATCAGCCCCAGCATTTT.

The V and J genes are TRBV25-1 and TRBJ2-7; unclear D gene. The V gene lost 4 bases and the J gene lost 5 bases, with 12 bases spanning the gap. CDR1 is MGHDK, CDR2 SYGVNS, per germline. This CDR3 has 13 residues. The CDR3 coding sequence is TGTGCCAGCAGTGTGGGTTTAAGGGACGAGCAGTACTTC. It is translated as CASSVGLRDEQYF.

This clonotype has a count of ten or more. The V call is TRBV7-2, the J call TRBJ2-7, with D tentatively TRBD1 (7 bases). The CDR3 covers 15 residues. Germline CDR1 reads SGHTA; CDR2 reads FQGNSA. With 8 bases removed from V and 2 bases from J, the gap between germline ends came to 19 bases. The chain's CDR3 is CASVLGGTAAYEQYF. CDR3 in DNA: TGTGCCAGCGTATTAGGGGGGACAGCCGCCTACGAGCAGTACTTC. The full variable domain, its missing parts supplied by reference TRBV7-2 and TRBJ2-7, is GAGVSQSPSNKVTEKGKDVELRCDPISGHTALYWYRQSLGQGLEFLIYFQGNSAPDKSGLPSDRFSAERTGGSVSTLTIQRTQQEDSAVYLCASVLGGTAAYEQYFGPGTRLTVT.

This clonotype was counted many times. The chain has TRBV10-3 and TRBJ2-3; tentative D call: TRBD1 (6 bases). Germline CDR1 is ENHRY and CDR2 is SYGVKD. With 10 bases removed from V and 3 bases from J, the gap between germline ends came to 14 bases. The CDR3 totals 13 residues. Here the CDR3 DNA reads TGTGCCACCCACAGGGATTTGACAGATACGCAGTATTTT. It specifies CATHRDLTDTQYF.

There are many counts of this clonotype. The J gene is TRBJ2-7, the V gene TRBV27; D ambiguous. V dropped 2 bases and J dropped 3 bases, with 11 bases sitting between them. The germline V gene has CDR1 MNHEY and CDR2 SMNVEV (reference sequence). CDR3 size: 14 residues. The CDR3 sequence: CASSLQQRGYEQYF. CDR3 DNA sequence: TGTGCCAGCAGTTTACAACAGAGAGGCTACGAGCAGTACTTC.

Ten or more counts support this clonotype. This chain links TRBV6-2 or TRBV6-3 with TRBJ2-7; weak D call: TRBD1 (6 bases). V gave up 6 bases and J gave up 5 bases, with 14 bases separating them. This CDR3 spans 13 amino acids. Looked up from germline, CDR1 is MNHEY and CDR2 is SVGEGT. The CDR3 coding sequence is TGTGCCAGCAGCCGAGGACAGAATCACGAGCAGTACTTC. Amino acid sequence: CASSRGQNHEQYF.

As to this clonotype: Just one base apart from a much larger clone, this may be a read error. The chain has TRBV7-3 and TRBJ2-1, with TRBD2 matching 12 bases. This CDR3 is 15 amino acids long. Germline trimming cut 5 bases from V and 4 bases from J; bases unmatched to any gene: 3. Germline values: CDR1 SGHTA, CDR2 FQGTGA. Here the CDR3 DNA reads TGTGCCAGCAGCCGGACTAGCGGGAATTACAATGAGCAGTTCTTC. As protein: CASSRTSGNYNEQFF.

This clonotype was seen ten or more times. The rearrangement uses TRBV6-2 or TRBV6-3 and TRBJ2-1; no clear D gene. The germline V gene has CDR1 MNHEY and CDR2 SVGEGT. V was clipped by 7 bases and J by 4 bases, with 14 bases between them. The CDR3 covers 14 residues. CDR3 region: CASMGTLGYNEQFF. CDR3 sequence (DNA): TGTGCCAGCATGGGAACCCTGGGATACAATGAGCAGTTCTTC.

This clonotype was counted at least ten times. The V and J genes are TRBV29-1 and TRBJ2-2; TRBD2 aligns across 12 bases. V dropped 8 bases and J dropped 7; count of bases not matched to a gene: 11. This CDR3 comprises 15 residues. Per the germline V gene, CDR1 is SQVTM and CDR2 is ANQGSEA. The CDR3 DNA follows: TGCAGCTGCCCGACTAGCGGGGGAGGGAGCGGGGAGCTGTTTTTT. Encoded protein: CSCPTSGGGSGELFF.

This clonotype has at least ten counts. The rearrangement uses TRBV12-3 or TRBV12-4 and TRBJ1-5, with a weak D call TRBD1 (6 bases). This CDR3 region has 15 residues. V was cut by 8 bases and J by 2 bases, with 16 bases left in between. The CDR3 loop is CASGETGDRNQPQHF. For the CDR3, the DNA is TGTGCCAGCGGGGAGACAGGTGATCGCAATCAGCCCCAGCATTTT.

This clonotype was counted ten times or more. This chain joins TRBV18 and TRBJ1-6; no reliable D call. Germline V gene data show CDR1 as KGHSH and CDR2 as LQKENI. The CDR3 is 14 amino acids. Trimming stripped 8 bases from V and 5 bases from J, with 13 bases between. The CDR3 protein is CASTGQPDNSPLHF. The CDR3 nucleotides read TGTGCCAGCACCGGGCAACCGGATAATTCACCCCTCCACTTT.

This clonotype has ten or more counts. The rearrangement uses TRBV20-1 and TRBJ1-5, with D possibly TRBD1 on 6 matching bases. The CDR3 is 18 residues long. Germline-derived CDR1 and CDR2 are DFQATT and SNEGSKA (reference sequence). V lost 4 bases, J lost 1 base, and 23 bases lay in between. The CDR3 reads CSAKPGQRNSISNQPQHF. The CDR3 DNA reads as TGCAGTGCTAAACCCGGACAGAGGAATTCAATAAGCAATCAGCCCCAGCATTTT.

This clonotype has at least ten counts. The chain is built from TRBV7-2 and TRBJ2-1, with TRBD2 matching over 8 bases. Trimming took 2 bases from V and 7 from J; bases not matched to a gene: 10. Germline assignment: CDR1 SGHTA and CDR2 FQGNSA. The CDR3 length is 16 residues. The CDR3 loop reads CASSLRREEAGNEQFF. CDR3 sequence (DNA): TGTGCCAGCAGCTTAAGGCGGGAGGAGGCGGGTAATGAGCAGTTCTTC.

In its sample, this clonotype was seen many times. The rearrangement links TRBV3-1 to TRBJ2-1, with 8 positions matching TRBD2. CDR3 length equals 17 residues. Germline CDR1 is LGHDT and CDR2 is YNNKEL (reference sequence). V shed 0 bases, J shed 6 bases, and the junction held 10 bases outside the gene matches. The CDR3 DNA reads TGTGCCAGCAGCCAAGAATTGGCGGGAGGAAACCCCAATGAGCAGTTCTTC. Translation gives CASSQELAGGNPNEQFF.